This entry describes one TCR beta chain. These data belong to a study of shared clonotypes between healthy human individuals. This CDR3 has 16 amino acids. The V gene's germline CDR1 is SNHLY and CDR2 FYNNEI. Data came from immunoSEQ multiplex PCR; TCRdb stores just in-frame clones and leaves some out. This sample has roughly 590,000 clones; around 95% occur once, and the top ten carry roughly 0.1%. In the naive CD8 group, cells lacked CD45RO and were positively selected for CCR7, so terminally differentiated effector memory CD45RA+ cells were left out. The receptor's source is a woman younger than 45 in good health. V and J are TRBV2 and TRBJ1-2; perhaps TRBD1 as D (6 bases). The sample consisted of naive CD8+ T cells sorted from blood. In DNA, the CDR3 is TGTGCAAGCCGATCCCCATCCGGGACATCCGTCGCTGGCTACACCTTC. Amino acids: CASRSPSGTSVAGYTF.